This T cell receptor beta chain was found in a study of T-cell reconstitution after alpha-beta-depleted transplantation in children. The CDR3 consists of 14 residues. V was cut by 8 bases and J by 3 bases, with 14 bases left in between. During its preparation, the TCRbeta library received unique molecular identifiers. In TCRdb, the PCR reads were re-called with MiXCR into one record per CDR3 protein. The top ten hold about 2.4% of the sample, which has 200,000 to 250,000 distinct CDR3 sequences, about 12% seen once. With respect to this clonotype: A much larger clone differs from this one at a single base, so this may be a read error.

This receptor was taken from a human donor who donated a stem cell graft to a child with acute lymphoblastic leukemia. The sample here was PBMCs from the stem cell graft donor, taken from the stem cell graft. The gene calls are TRBV12-3 or TRBV12-4 and TRBJ2-1; possible D gene TRBD1, 5 bases. The CDR3, as DNA: TGTGCCAGCGGGGCACGGTGGGACTACAATGAGCAGTTCTTC. This gives the protein CASGARWDYNEQFF.